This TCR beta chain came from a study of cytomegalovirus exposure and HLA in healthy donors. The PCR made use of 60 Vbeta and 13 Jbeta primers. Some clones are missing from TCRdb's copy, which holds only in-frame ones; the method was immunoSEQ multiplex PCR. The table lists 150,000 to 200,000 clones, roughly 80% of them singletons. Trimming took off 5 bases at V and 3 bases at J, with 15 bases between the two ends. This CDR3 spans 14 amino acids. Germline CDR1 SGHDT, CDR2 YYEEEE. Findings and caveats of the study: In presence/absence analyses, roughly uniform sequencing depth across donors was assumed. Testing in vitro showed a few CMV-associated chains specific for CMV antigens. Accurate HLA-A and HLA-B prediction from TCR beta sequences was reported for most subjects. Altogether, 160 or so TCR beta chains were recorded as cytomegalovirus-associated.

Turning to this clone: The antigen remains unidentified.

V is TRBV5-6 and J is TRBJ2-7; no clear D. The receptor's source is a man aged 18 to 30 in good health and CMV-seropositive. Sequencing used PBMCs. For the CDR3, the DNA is TGTGCCAGCAGTATAGGAGAGTATCGCTACGAGCAGTACTTC. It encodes CASSIGEYRYEQYF.